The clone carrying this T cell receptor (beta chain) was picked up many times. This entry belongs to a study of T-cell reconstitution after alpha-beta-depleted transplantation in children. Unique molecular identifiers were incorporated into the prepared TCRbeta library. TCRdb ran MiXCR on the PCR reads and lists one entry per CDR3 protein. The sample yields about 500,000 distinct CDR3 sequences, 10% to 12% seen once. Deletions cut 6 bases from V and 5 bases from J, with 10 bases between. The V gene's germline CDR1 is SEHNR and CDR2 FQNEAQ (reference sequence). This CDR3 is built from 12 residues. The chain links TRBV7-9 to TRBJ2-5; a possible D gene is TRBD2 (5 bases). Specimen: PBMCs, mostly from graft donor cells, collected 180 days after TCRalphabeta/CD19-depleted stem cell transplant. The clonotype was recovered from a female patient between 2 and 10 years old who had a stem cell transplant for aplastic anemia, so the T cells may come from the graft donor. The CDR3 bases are TGTGCCAGCAGACCAGGAGGCGAGACCCAGTACTTC. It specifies CASRPGGETQYF. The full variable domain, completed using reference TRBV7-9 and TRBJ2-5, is DTGVSQNPRHKITKRGQNVTFRCDPISEHNRLYWYRQTLGQGPEFLTYFQNEAQLEKSRLLSDRFSAERPKGSFSTLEIQRTEQGDSAMYLCASRPGGETQYFGPGTRLLVL.